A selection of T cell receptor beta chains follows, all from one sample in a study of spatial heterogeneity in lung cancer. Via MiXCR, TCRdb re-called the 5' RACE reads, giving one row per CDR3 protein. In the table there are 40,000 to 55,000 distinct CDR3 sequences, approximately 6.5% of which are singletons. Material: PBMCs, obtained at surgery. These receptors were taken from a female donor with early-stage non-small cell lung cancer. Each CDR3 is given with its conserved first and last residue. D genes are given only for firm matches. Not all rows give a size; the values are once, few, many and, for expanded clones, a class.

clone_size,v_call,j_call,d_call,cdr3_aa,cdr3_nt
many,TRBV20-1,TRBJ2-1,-,CSATSDEGRSYNEQFF,TGCAGTGCTACCTCAGATGAGGGGAGGTCCTACAATGAGCAGTTCTTC
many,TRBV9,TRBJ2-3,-,CASSVGGRSDTQYF,TGTGCCAGCAGCGTTGGAGGAAGGTCAGATACGCAGTATTTT
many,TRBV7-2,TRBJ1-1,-,CASSPGVWNTEAFF,TGTGCCAGCAGCCCCGGAGTTTGGAACACTGAAGCTTTCTTT
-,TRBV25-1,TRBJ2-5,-,CATTGWEETQYF,TGTGCCACCACAGGTTGGGAGGAGACCCAGTACTTC
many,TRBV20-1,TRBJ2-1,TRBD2,CSALRGEGLGEQFF,TGCAGTGCCCTTCGCGGGGAGGGCCTGGGTGAGCAGTTCTTC
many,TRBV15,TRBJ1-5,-,CATSRDYQPQHF,TGTGCCACCAGCAGAGATTATCAGCCCCAGCATTTT
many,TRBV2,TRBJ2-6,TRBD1,CASTRTGFNSGANVLTF,TGTGCCAGCACAAGGACAGGGTTCAACAGTGGGGCCAACGTCCTGACTTTC
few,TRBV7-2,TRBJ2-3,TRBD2,CASSPGLAGGRATDTQYF,TGTGCCAGCAGCCCCGGACTAGCGGGGGGGCGAGCGACAGATACGCAGTATTTT
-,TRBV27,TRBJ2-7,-,CASSFRTARSYEQYF,TGTGCCAGCAGTTTTCGGACGGCCCGCTCCTACGAGCAGTACTTC
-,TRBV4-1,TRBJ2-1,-,CASSQEGQIYNEQFF,TGCGCCAGCAGCCAAGAGGGGCAGATCTACAATGAGCAGTTCTTC
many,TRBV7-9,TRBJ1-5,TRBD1,CASSLVRTGAPNQPQHF,TGTGCCAGCAGCTTAGTTCGGACAGGGGCCCCAAATCAGCCCCAGCATTTT
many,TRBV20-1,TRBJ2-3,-,CSVSSSRTSTDTQYF,TGCAGTGTCAGTAGCTCAAGAACTAGCACAGATACGCAGTATTTT
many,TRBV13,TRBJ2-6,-,CASSLGLTGANVLTF,TGTGCCAGCAGCTTAGGCCTAACTGGGGCCAACGTCCTGACTTTC
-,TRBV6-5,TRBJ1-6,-,CASSYDRHGNSPLHF,TGTGCCAGCAGTTACGACAGGCATGGAAATTCACCCCTCCACTTT
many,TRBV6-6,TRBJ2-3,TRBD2,CASFRRGVTDTQYF,TGTGCCAGCTTTCGGCGGGGGGTCACAGATACGCAGTATTTT
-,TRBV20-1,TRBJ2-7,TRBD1,CSAMDRGSYEQYF,TGCAGTGCCATGGACAGGGGATCCTACGAGCAGTACTTC
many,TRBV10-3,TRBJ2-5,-,CAISLRGYQETQYF,TGTGCCATCAGTCTCCGGGGGTACCAAGAGACCCAGTACTTC
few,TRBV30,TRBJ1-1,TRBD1,CALSGRGGAITEAFF,TGTGCCCTTTCGGGAAGAGGGGGCGCAATCACTGAAGCTTTCTTT
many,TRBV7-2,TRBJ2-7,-,CASSSQPGLYEQYF,TGTGCCAGCAGTTCTCAACCGGGCCTCTACGAGCAGTACTTC
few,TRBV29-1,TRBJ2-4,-,CSVEGGAAKNIQYF,TGCAGCGTTGAGGGGGGGGCCGCCAAAAACATTCAGTACTTC
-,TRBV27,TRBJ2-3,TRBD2,CASRPERGPSTDTQYF,TGTGCCAGCAGACCCGAGCGGGGGCCAAGCACAGATACGCAGTATTTT
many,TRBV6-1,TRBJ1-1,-,CASSPRTAGTVEAFF,TGTGCCAGCAGTCCGCGAACCGCAGGCACTGTTGAAGCTTTCTTT
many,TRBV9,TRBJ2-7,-,CASSVSGGAGYEQYF,TGTGCCAGCAGCGTTAGCGGAGGAGCAGGGTACGAGCAGTACTTC
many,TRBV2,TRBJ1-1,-,CASSVSGIYFAFF,TGTGCCAGCAGTGTTTCAGGGATTTACTTCGCTTTCTTT
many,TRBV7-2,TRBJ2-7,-,CASSRDYEQYF,TGTGCCAGCAGCCGAGACTACGAGCAGTACTTC
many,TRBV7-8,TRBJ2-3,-,CASSLGLGSPDTQYF,TGTGCCAGCAGCTTAGGGCTAGGATCCCCCGATACGCAGTATTTT
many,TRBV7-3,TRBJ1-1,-,CASSPGGTPGSTEAFF,TGTGCCAGCAGCCCGGGGGGGACACCAGGGAGTACTGAAGCTTTCTTT
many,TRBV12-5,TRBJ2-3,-,CASGTSEDTQYF,TGTGCTAGTGGAACCTCAGAAGATACGCAGTATTTT
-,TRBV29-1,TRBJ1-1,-,CSAGPTMNTEAFF,TGCAGCGCGGGCCCAACCATGAACACTGAAGCTTTCTTT
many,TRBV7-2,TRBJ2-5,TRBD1,CASSLHRGETQYF,TGTGCCAGCAGCTTACACAGGGGCGAGACCCAGTACTTC
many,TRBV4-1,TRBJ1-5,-,CASSQGLGPRVVSNQPQHF,TGCGCCAGCAGCCAAGGATTGGGGCCAAGGGTGGTAAGCAATCAGCCCCAGCATTTT
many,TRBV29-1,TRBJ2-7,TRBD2,CSVDSGGGSYEQYF,TGCAGCGTTGACTCGGGCGGGGGCTCCTACGAGCAGTACTTC
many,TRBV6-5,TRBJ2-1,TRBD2,CASGFSGVSSYNEQFF,TGTGCCAGTGGGTTTAGCGGGGTGAGCTCCTACAATGAGCAGTTCTTC
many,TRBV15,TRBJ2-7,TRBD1,CATRYLPQGSYEQYF,TGTGCCACCAGATACCTTCCACAGGGGTCCTACGAGCAGTACTTC
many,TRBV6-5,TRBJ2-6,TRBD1,CASSYSGTASGANVLTF,TGTGCCAGCAGTTACTCTGGGACAGCCTCTGGGGCCAACGTCCTGACTTTC
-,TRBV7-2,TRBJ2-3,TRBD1,CASSSGTVRQYF,TGTGCCAGCAGCTCGGGGACAGTTCGGCAGTATTTT
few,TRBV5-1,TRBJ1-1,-,CASSLFVPPAEAFF,TGCGCCAGCAGCTTGTTCGTCCCTCCCGCTGAAGCTTTCTTT
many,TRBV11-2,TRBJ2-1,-,CASSGRLAEQFF,TGTGCCAGCAGCGGGCGGCTAGCAGAGCAGTTCTTC
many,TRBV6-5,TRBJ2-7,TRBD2,CASSESGGPSYEQYF,TGTGCCAGCAGTGAAAGCGGGGGACCTTCCTACGAGCAGTACTTC
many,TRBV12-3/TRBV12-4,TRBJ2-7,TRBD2,CASRGLAGGHEQYF,TGTGCCAGCAGAGGTCTAGCGGGGGGTCACGAGCAGTACTTC
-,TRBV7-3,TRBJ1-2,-,CASSLTPGVGYTF,TGTGCCAGCAGCTTAACACCCGGGGTTGGCTACACCTTC
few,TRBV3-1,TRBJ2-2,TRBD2,CASSPQIARTSGGARTGELFF,TGTGCCAGCAGCCCGCAGATCGCCCGGACTAGCGGGGGGGCAAGGACCGGGGAGCTGTTTTTT
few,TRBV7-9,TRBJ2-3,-,CASSLVGSKDTQYF,TGTGCCAGCAGCTTAGTGGGTAGCAAAGATACGCAGTATTTT
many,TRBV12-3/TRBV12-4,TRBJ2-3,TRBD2,CASSLRGLAGAYTNQDTQYF,TGTGCCAGCAGTCTGCGGGGACTAGCGGGGGCCTATACCAACCAAGATACGCAGTATTTT
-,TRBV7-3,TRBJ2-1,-,CASSPGASECNEQFF,TGTGCCAGCAGCCCAGGGGCTAGCGAGTGCAATGAGCAGTTCTTC
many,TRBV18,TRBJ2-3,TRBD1,CASFTSRGPADTQYF,TGTGCCAGCTTTACAAGCAGGGGGCCGGCAGATACGCAGTATTTT
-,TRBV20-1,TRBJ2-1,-,CSASRGTSYNEQFF,TGCAGTGCTAGCCGGGGAACCTCCTACAATGAGCAGTTCTTC
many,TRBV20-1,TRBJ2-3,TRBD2,CSASPFSGGATDTQYF,TGCAGTGCTAGTCCATTTAGCGGGGGGGCCACAGATACGCAGTATTTT
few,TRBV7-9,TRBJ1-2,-,CASSPRQDRGYTF,TGTGCCAGCAGCCCTCGACAGGACCGGGGCTACACCTTC
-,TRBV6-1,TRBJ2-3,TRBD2,CASSESLAGGLWDTQYF,TGTGCCAGCAGTGAAAGCCTAGCGGGGGGGTTATGGGATACGCAGTATTTT
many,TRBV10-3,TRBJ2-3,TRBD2,CAISPTTHSGGRTDTQYF,TGTGCCATCAGCCCGACGACTCATAGCGGGGGTAGAACAGATACGCAGTATTTT
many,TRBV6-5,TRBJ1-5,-,CASMGQVDSNQPQHF,TGTGCCAGCATGGGGCAGGTAGATAGCAATCAGCCCCAGCATTTT
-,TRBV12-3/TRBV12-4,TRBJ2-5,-,CASSSTREETQYF,TGTGCCAGCAGCAGCACTAGGGAAGAGACCCAGTACTTC
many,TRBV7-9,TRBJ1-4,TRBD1,CASSLETTGEKLFF,TGTGCCAGCAGCTTAGAGACGACAGGGGAAAAACTGTTTTTT